This is a list of T cell receptor beta chains from one sample in a study of CD8 T cells in ankylosing spondylitis. TCRdb used MiXCR to reprocess the 5' RACE reads, holding one entry per CDR3 protein. This table holds around 330,000 distinct CDR3 sequences, about 9.9% found once. Sequencing was performed on blood, either unsorted or a sorted T cell fraction (not recorded which). The receptors originated from a female donor with ankylosing spondylitis or in good health (not recorded which). The CDR3 runs from the conserved cysteine through the conserved F or W. D genes are given only for firm matches. The listing skips clone size in some rows; elsewhere it reads once, few, many or a size class.

TRBV3-1	.	.	TRBJ2-2	TGTGCCAGCACCCCCCGGGACGGTCACACCGGGGAGCTGTTTTTT	CASTPRDGHTGELFF
TRBV30	.	many	TRBJ1-1	TGTGCCTGGATCCCCGGGGGAGGAGCGACTGAAGCTTTCTTT	CAWIPGGGATEAFF
TRBV20-1	TRBD2	many	TRBJ2-1	TGCAGTGCTAGTCGAACTAGCGGGGGAGTCCAGCTTGAGCAGTTCTTC	CSASRTSGGVQLEQFF
TRBV10-3	.	many	TRBJ1-3	TGTGCCACCAGAGGCGGGGGCGAAAGCTCTGGAAACACCATATATTTT	CATRGGGESSGNTIYF
TRBV5-1	.	many	TRBJ1-1	TGCGCCAGCAGAAGGCGGCCGGATGAGAACACTGAAGCTTTCTTT	CASRRRPDENTEAFF
TRBV6-2/TRBV6-3	.	few	TRBJ1-5	TGTGCCAGCAGTTCTCCTGTCAATCAGCCCCAGCATTTT	CASSSPVNQPQHF
TRBV20-1	TRBD1	many	TRBJ1-5	TGCAGTGCTAGTAATCCCGGGACAGGGCTCAATCAGCCCCAGCATTTT	CSASNPGTGLNQPQHF
TRBV11-2	.	many	TRBJ1-4	TGTGCCAGCAGCCGCCAAGGGCTCTGGACAACTAATGAAAAACTGTTTTTT	CASSRQGLWTTNEKLFF
TRBV10-3	TRBD1	many	TRBJ2-1	TGTGCCATCAGCAAAGGGGACAGAGGGGACAATGAGCAGTTCTTC	CAISKGDRGDNEQFF
TRBV20-1	.	many	TRBJ2-1	TGCAGTGCTAGTCGGGGAGAATTAAACAATGAGCAGTTCTTC	CSASRGELNNEQFF
TRBV20-1	TRBD2	many	TRBJ2-1	TGCAGTGTTGAGCGGGAGGGCATACAGTTCTTC	CSVEREGIQFF
TRBV15	TRBD2	.	TRBJ2-2	TGTGCCACCAGCAGAGCTTGGGTGGTCAAGCGGGAGGTCCTAACCGGGGAGCTGTTTTTT	CATSRAWVVKREVLTGELFF
TRBV28	.	few	TRBJ2-7	TGTGCCAGCAGTTCGGGACAAGTTAATTCCTACGAGCAGTACTTC	CASSSGQVNSYEQYF
TRBV7-2	.	.	TRBJ2-7	TGTGCCAGCAGCTTATCCCCCAGCTCCTACGAGCAGTACTTC	CASSLSPSSYEQYF
TRBV5-5	TRBD2	few	TRBJ2-1	TGTGCCAGCAGCGCCAACGGACTAGCGGGGGCGGATGAGCAGTTCTTC	CASSANGLAGADEQFF
TRBV13	TRBD1	few	TRBJ2-6	TGTGCCAGCAGCTCAAATACCGGGACAGGGCACTCTGGGGCCAACGTCCTGACTTTC	CASSSNTGTGHSGANVLTF
TRBV6-1	.	.	TRBJ2-2	TGTGCCAGCACCCGACAGCCTTCAGGTATCACCGGGGAGCTGTTTTTT	CASTRQPSGITGELFF
TRBV5-1	.	many	TRBJ1-1	TGCGCCAGCAGCTTGGAGGGGAGGTCCACTGAAGCTTTCTTT	CASSLEGRSTEAFF
TRBV9	.	many	TRBJ2-1	TGTGCCAGCAGCCCTAAACAGGGTTCGTACAATGAGCAGTTCTTC	CASSPKQGSYNEQFF
TRBV12-3/TRBV12-4	.	many	TRBJ2-7	TGTGCCAGCAGCCAGGGCGCAGGGACCAATCGAGGCTACGAGCAGTACTTC	CASSQGAGTNRGYEQYF
TRBV12-3/TRBV12-4	TRBD1	many	TRBJ1-1	TGTGCCAGCACCCTTTGGGGACAGGACGGTGAAGCTTTCTTT	CASTLWGQDGEAFF
TRBV6-2/TRBV6-3	.	many	TRBJ2-1	TGTGCCAGCAGTAGGACGCAGCAGAGAAATGAGCAGTTCTTC	CASSRTQQRNEQFF
TRBV7-3	.	few	TRBJ2-3	TGTGCCAGCAGCTTATCTCCCCACTCCAAAAGCACAGATACGCAGTATTTT	CASSLSPHSKSTDTQYF
TRBV5-6	.	many	TRBJ1-1	TGTGCCAGCAGCTTGATAGGTCGCAGGGAAGCTTTCTTT	CASSLIGRREAFF
TRBV4-1	.	.	TRBJ2-1	TGCGCCAGCAGCCGTCTCAGGGGGGCGAATGAGCAGTTCTTC	CASSRLRGANEQFF
TRBV27	.	.	TRBJ2-7	TGTGCCAGCAGTTTTTTGGCCACAAACTACGAGCAGTACTTC	CASSFLATNYEQYF
TRBV28	.	.	TRBJ2-7	TGTGCCAGCAACAAGGGGTTGGGCGAGCAGTACTTC	CASNKGLGEQYF
TRBV20-1	TRBD1	many	TRBJ1-5	TGCAGTGCTAGATTTGGGACAGGGGTACACTATGTAAAGCCCCAGCATTTT	CSARFGTGVHYVKPQHF
TRBV12-3/TRBV12-4	.	few	TRBJ2-6	TGTGCCATCTTTTCAGGGTTTTCAGGAGGGGCCAACGTCCTGACTTTC	CAIFSGFSGGANVLTF
TRBV10-3	.	few	TRBJ2-5	TGTGCCATCAGTGAGCCTAGCAAGGATCAGTGGGGGGAGACCCAGTACTTC	CAISEPSKDQWGETQYF
TRBV20-1	TRBD1	many	TRBJ1-1	TGCAGTGCTAGAGATCGGACAGGGGCGGGGAGGAACACTGAAGCTTTCTTT	CSARDRTGAGRNTEAFF
TRBV11-2	.	many	TRBJ1-2	TGTGCCAGCAGCCCTTACATGACATTTGTCTATGGCTACACCTTC	CASSPYMTFVYGYTF
TRBV20-1	.	few	TRBJ2-1	TGCAGTGCTAGTCGAGGCAGGAAGAATGAGCAGTTCTTC	CSASRGRKNEQFF
TRBV5-1	.	many	TRBJ2-1	TGCGCCAGCAGCCCCGGGGGCCAGACCTACAATGAGCAGTTCTTC	CASSPGGQTYNEQFF
TRBV3-1	.	.	TRBJ2-1	TGTGCCAGCAGCCAAGATAGGCACAGGGTGGAGGATGAGCAGTTCTTC	CASSQDRHRVEDEQFF
TRBV27	.	.	TRBJ1-6	TGTGCCAGCAGTTCCCCGGGACCGAGAAATTCACCCCTCCACTTT	CASSSPGPRNSPLHF
TRBV7-2	.	many	TRBJ1-2	TGTGCCAGCAGCCGCGGGCAGGGTGGCGGCTACACCTTC	CASSRGQGGGYTF
TRBV28	.	many	TRBJ1-2	TGTGCCAGCAGCAGCCTTGGCAGGGGCTATGGCTACACCTTC	CASSSLGRGYGYTF
TRBV5-1	.	few	TRBJ2-1	TGCGCCAGCAGCTTAGGGGTGGGGCCGGCGGGGAACTCCTACAATGAGCAGTTCTTC	CASSLGVGPAGNSYNEQFF
TRBV28	.	many	TRBJ1-5	TGTGCCAGCAGTTTACTGCAGGGCCCGGGCAATCAGCCCCAGCATTTT	CASSLLQGPGNQPQHF
TRBV3-1	.	many	TRBJ2-3	TGTGCCAGCAGCACCCCTGCGACAGTAGATACGCAGTATTTT	CASSTPATVDTQYF
TRBV27	.	many	TRBJ1-6	TGTGCCAGCAGTTTACCGGGCAAGAATTCACCCCTCCACTTT	CASSLPGKNSPLHF
TRBV15	.	many	TRBJ2-1	TGTGCCACCAGCCGAGGGGAATCCTACAATGAGCAGTTCTTC	CATSRGESYNEQFF
TRBV7-2	.	.	TRBJ2-1	TGTGCCAGCAGCCCCAATTGGGGTAGAGGGAATGAGCAGTTCTTC	CASSPNWGRGNEQFF
TRBV29-1	.	many	TRBJ2-5	TGCAGCGTTGTCAGTTCAGCGGAGACCCAGTACTTC	CSVVSSAETQYF